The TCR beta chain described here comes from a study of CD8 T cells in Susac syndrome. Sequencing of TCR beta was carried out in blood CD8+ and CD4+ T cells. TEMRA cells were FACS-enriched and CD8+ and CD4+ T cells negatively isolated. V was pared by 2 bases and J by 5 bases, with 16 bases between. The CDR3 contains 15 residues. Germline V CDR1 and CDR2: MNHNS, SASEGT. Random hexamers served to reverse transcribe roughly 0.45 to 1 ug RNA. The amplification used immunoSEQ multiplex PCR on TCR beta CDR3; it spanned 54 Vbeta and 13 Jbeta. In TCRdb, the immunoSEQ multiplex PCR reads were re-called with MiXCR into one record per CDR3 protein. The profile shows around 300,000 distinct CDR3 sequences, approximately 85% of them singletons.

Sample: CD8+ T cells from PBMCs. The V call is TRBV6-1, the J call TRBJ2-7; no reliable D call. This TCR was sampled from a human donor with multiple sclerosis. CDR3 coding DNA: TGTGCCAGCAGTGAATTCAGGCGGTTCACCCACGAGCAGTACTTC. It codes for CASSEFRRFTHEQYF.